The 32 T cell receptor beta chains given below trace back to one sample, sequenced in a study of blood T cells in healthy people across ages. For the second PCR, which ran for about 7 to 11 cycles, a sample-barcoded 5' primer and a J-beta primer mix were used. TCRdb analysed the 5' RACE reads with MiXCR anew, one entry per CDR3 protein. The sample lists about 640,000 distinct CDR3 sequences, under 65% seen once, with over 30% in the top ten. The sequenced sample was blood. All receptors come from a man in his sixties in good health.

This clonotype showed up just a few times. The chain has TRBV7-8 and TRBJ2-7, with TRBD1 matching 9 bases. V was pared by 4 bases and J by 1 base, with 5 bases of the junction left unmatched. Looked up from germline, CDR1 is SGHVS and CDR2 is FQNEAQ. The CDR3 sequence is 15 residues long. The DNA of the CDR3 is TGTGCCAGCAGCTGGCCGGGACAGGGTTCCTACGAGCAGTACTTC. This sequence encodes CASSWPGQGSYEQYF.

The chain carries TRBV12-3 or TRBV12-4 and TRBJ1-4; tentative D call: TRBD1 (6 bases). The CDR3 consists of 15 residues. V was clipped by 2 bases and J by 4 bases, with 11 bases between them. CDR3 loop: CASSLTQGRNEKLFF. In DNA form, the CDR3 reads TGTGCCAGCAGTTTAACCCAGGGGCGTAATGAAAAACTGTTTTTT.

This clonotype has just a few counts. This chain links TRBV10-3 with TRBJ2-1; D unresolved. V lost 2 bases and J 5 bases, leaving 13 bases between the germline ends. The CDR3 consists of 15 residues. CDR1 and CDR2 from the germline V gene are ENHRY and SYGVKD. The CDR3 here is CAISEGPSLNNEQFF. Written as DNA, the CDR3 is TGTGCCATCAGTGAGGGGCCCAGCCTAAACAATGAGCAGTTCTTC.

This clonotype was seen a single time. A clone one base away is much larger, so this may be a read error. V usage is TRBV5-1 and J usage is TRBJ2-1, with unresolved D. CDR3 size: 13 residues. Germline-derived CDR1 and CDR2 are SGHRS and YFSETQ. The germline V and J ends were trimmed by 4 bases and 4 bases, with 9 bases remaining between them. CDR3 region: CASSMSLYNEQFF. The CDR3 coding sequence is TGCGCCAGCAGCATGTCCTTATACAATGAGCAGTTCTTC.

This chain joins TRBV5-1 and TRBJ2-1; D call uncertain. Trimming removed 4 bases at V and 7 bases at J, with 15 bases between. The CDR3 is made up of 14 amino acids. The germline V gene encodes CDR1 SGHRS and CDR2 YFSETQ. Here the CDR3 DNA reads TGCGCCAGCAGCAACCCGACAAGGTCGAATGAGCAGTTCTTC. This encodes CASSNPTRSNEQFF.

V gene TRBV12-3 or TRBV12-4 combines with J gene TRBJ2-3, with D possibly TRBD1 on 6 matching bases. Trimming shortened V by 8 bases and J by 2 bases, and 11 bases separated the two germline ends. CDR3 length: 13 amino acids. CDR3 sequence (DNA): TGTGCCAGCGGGACAACGCTCACAGATACGCAGTATTTT. It is translated as CASGTTLTDTQYF.

In the case of this clonotype: One junction end disagrees with the germline gene, perhaps due to a read error. V is TRBV2 and J is TRBJ1-2; D gene unclear. Germline CDR1 SNHLY, CDR2 FYNNEI. The CDR3 covers 14 residues. Written as DNA, the CDR3 is TGTGCCAGCAGTGCTTCGCTAGGAAACTATGGCTATACCTTC. Translation gives CASSASLGNYGYTF.

The rearrangement links TRBV9 to TRBJ1-4; D is unclear. The CDR3 totals 15 residues. V was shortened by 3 bases and J by 7 bases, with 16 bases between the two germline ends. CDR1 is SGDLS and CDR2 is YYNGEE in the germline V gene. As DNA, the CDR3 is TGTGCCAGCAGCGCCCGGGCCGAGCCCTTTGAAAAACTGTTTTTT. Amino acid sequence: CASSARAEPFEKLFF. The whole variable domain, filled in from reference TRBV9 and TRBJ1-4, reads DSGVTQTPKHLITATGQRVTLRCSPRSGDLSVYWYQQSLDQGLQFLIQYYNGEERAKGNILERFSAQQFPDLHSELNLSSLELGDSALYFCASSARAEPFEKLFFGSGTQLSVL.

The chain is built from TRBV3-1 and TRBJ2-7; D possibly matches TRBD1 or TRBD2 (5 bases each). V was clipped by 0 bases and J by 5 bases, with 11 bases between them. Germline assignment: CDR1 LGHDT and CDR2 YNNKEL (reference sequence). This CDR3 is 14 amino acids long. The DNA for the CDR3 is TGTGCCAGCAGCCAAGACAGGGAGATGCACGAGCAGTACTTC. Translation gives CASSQDREMHEQYF.

The chain combines TRBV29-1 with TRBJ2-3, with D unresolved. Per germline, CDR1 SQVTM and CDR2 ANQGSEA. The CDR3 runs 11 residues. Trimming took off 3 bases at V and 1 base at J, with 2 bases between the two ends. The CDR3 is CSVDRTDTQYF. CDR3 bases: TGCAGCGTTGACCGCACAGATACGCAGTATTTT.

This clonotype was observed a few times. This sequence joins TRBV29-1 and TRBJ2-7; 8 bases are shared with TRBD2. V gave up 8 bases and J gave up 5 bases; unmatched junction bases: 11. Germline V gene sequence: CDR1 SQVTM, CDR2 ANQGSEA. CDR3 length: 13 amino acids. The CDR3 reads CSIRAREGNEQYF. The CDR3 nucleotides read TGCAGCATCCGGGCCCGGGAGGGCAACGAGCAGTACTTC.

This chain uses TRBV6-5 with TRBJ2-2; 9 bases fit TRBD1. The CDR3 spans 18 residues. CDR1 and CDR2 (germline): MNHEY, SVGAGI. The trim removed 0 bases at V and 5 bases at J, leaving 10 bases unmatched. The CDR3 coding sequence is TGTGCCAGCAGTTACTCTCGGGGCGGGACAGGGCGGACCGGGGAGCTGTTTTTT. Amino acids: CASSYSRGGTGRTGELFF.

CDR3 residues: CASSERQATNQPQHF. The CDR3 DNA reads as TGTGCCAGCAGTGAAAGACAGGCTACCAATCAGCCCCAGCATTTT. This chain uses TRBV2 with TRBJ1-5, with D tentatively TRBD1 (6 bases). The V end lost 2 bases, the J end lost 3 bases, and 11 bases lay between the germline ends. Germline-derived CDR1 and CDR2 are SNHLY and FYNNEI. The CDR3 covers 15 residues.

The rearrangement uses TRBV5-1 and TRBJ2-5; the match to TRBD1 covers 7 bases. The V segment lost 1 base and the J segment 7 bases; nucleotides outside the gene matches: 7. The CDR3 is 14 residues long. The germline V gene encodes CDR1 SGHRS and CDR2 YFSETQ. CDR3 DNA: TGCGCCAGCAGCTTGACACAGGGGTTTGGGACCCAGTACTTC. It is translated as CASSLTQGFGTQYF.

This chain connects TRBV12-3 or TRBV12-4 to TRBJ2-4, with 7 bases identical to TRBD1. This CDR3 is 17 amino acids long. Trimming took 5 bases from V and 1 from J; bases not matched to a gene: 11. The DNA of the CDR3 is TGTGCCAGCAGTATTCACAGGGGCGATAGTGCCAAAAACATTCAGTACTTC. Its translation is CASSIHRGDSAKNIQYF.

The chain employs TRBV5-1 and TRBJ2-7, with 9 positions matching TRBD1. CDR3 length equals 15 residues. The germline V gene has CDR1 SGHRS and CDR2 YFSETQ. V was clipped by 0 bases and J by 2 bases; unmatched bases: 3. The CDR3 here is CASSLGGTGPYEQYF. CDR3 nucleotides: TGCGCCAGCAGCTTGGGCGGGACAGGGCCCTACGAGCAGTACTTC.

This chain connects TRBV5-1 to TRBJ2-5; 7 bases line up with TRBD2. Germline CDR1 and CDR2: SGHRS and YFSETQ. CDR3 length equals 15 residues. J lost 1 base, V lost 3 bases, and 6 bases had no gene match. The CDR3 DNA follows: TGCGCCAGCAGCTCCGCCTCTAGCGGCCAAGAGACCCAGTACTTC. Protein: CASSSASSGQETQYF.

V usage is TRBV7-9 and J usage is TRBJ1-2; D is perhaps TRBD1 (5 bases). The V gene's germline CDR1 is SEHNR and CDR2 FQNEAQ (reference sequence). The length of the CDR3 is 13 residues. The V and J ends lost 5 bases and 3 bases respectively, with 10 bases between them. DNA of the CDR3: TGTGCCAGCAGCACCGGGGGGGACTATGGCTACACCTTC. Translated: CASSTGGDYGYTF.

This clonotype was counted a few times. The rearrangement joins TRBV29-1 to TRBJ2-3; no firm D call. The CDR3 has 14 residues. V was trimmed by 4 bases and J by 5 bases, leaving 16 bases between them. Looked up from germline, CDR1 is SQVTM and CDR2 is ANQGSEA. In DNA form, the CDR3 reads TGCAGCGTTGGCCGGATGGTACTGGGAGATACGCAGTATTTT. It encodes CSVGRMVLGDTQYF.

V gene TRBV5-1 combines with J gene TRBJ1-5; 11 bases are shared with TRBD1. Germline trimming cut 4 bases from V and 4 bases from J; bases unmatched to any gene: 7. Germline loops: CDR1 SGHRS, CDR2 YFSETQ. The CDR3 loop spans 16 amino acids. The DNA for the CDR3 is TGCGCCAGCAGCCTGGGACAGGGGGGGGCAAATCAGCCCCAGCATTTT. The encoded protein is CASSLGQGGANQPQHF.

This clonotype was picked up a small number of times. This chain joins TRBV10-3 and TRBJ2-7; a possible D gene is TRBD1 (6 bases). Germline-derived CDR1 and CDR2 are ENHRY and SYGVKD. The CDR3 has 13 amino acids. The germline V and J ends were trimmed by 6 bases and 2 bases, with 11 bases remaining between them. This CDR3 reads CAIRDRTTYEQYF. CDR3 coding DNA: TGTGCCATCAGGGACAGAACTACCTACGAGCAGTACTTC.

CDR3 nucleotides: TGTGCCAGCACCCCCCGGACTAGCGGGAAGTCCCACGAGCAGTACTTC. Its protein product is CASTPRTSGKSHEQYF. The J gene is TRBJ2-7, the V gene TRBV6-1; TRBD2 matches 12 bases. Germline-derived CDR1 and CDR2 are MNHNS and SASEGT. The CDR3 runs 16 residues. V gave up 7 bases and J gave up 5 bases; unmatched junction bases: 12.

The genes are TRBV6-5 and TRBJ2-7, with 7 positions matching TRBD1. The CDR3 has 15 residues. Germline V gives CDR1 MNHEY, CDR2 SVGAGI. The junction had 11 bases not matched to a gene; V was cut back by 5 bases and J by 4 bases. The CDR3 sequence is CASSPSGTALYEQYF. In DNA form, the CDR3 reads TGTGCCAGCAGTCCCTCCGGGACAGCTCTATACGAGCAGTACTTC.

In its sample, this clonotype was seen a few times. The rearrangement joins TRBV29-1 to TRBJ1-5; D is undetermined. The CDR3 spans 12 residues. Deletions cut 7 bases from V and 3 bases from J, with 10 bases between. CDR1 SQVTM and CDR2 ANQGSEA come from the germline V gene. The CDR3 loop is CSAQDPNQPQHF. CDR3 in DNA: TGCAGCGCCCAGGATCCCAATCAGCCCCAGCATTTT.

The chain couples TRBV10-3 to TRBJ2-7; D is tentatively TRBD1 or TRBD2 (5 bases each). Trimming stripped 10 bases from V and 4 bases from J, with 23 bases between. There are 15 residues in the CDR3. Germline-derived CDR1 and CDR2 are ENHRY and SYGVKD. CDR3 amino acids: CATTAQGNGGYEQYF. The CDR3 DNA sequence: TGTGCCACGACCGCGCAGGGTAATGGGGGATACGAGCAGTACTTC.

V gene TRBV4-2 combines with J gene TRBJ2-1; TRBD1 might be the D (7 bases). The CDR3 has 15 amino acids. V was pared by 7 bases and J by 7 bases, with 20 bases between. Germline V lookup: CDR1 LGHNA, CDR2 YNFKEQ. The CDR3 protein is CASTQEGATGNEQFF. CDR3 coding DNA: TGTGCCAGCACCCAGGAGGGGGCCACGGGGAATGAGCAGTTCTTC.

This chain connects TRBV2 to TRBJ2-5; D gene ambiguous. The germline V gene encodes CDR1 SNHLY and CDR2 FYNNEI. Trimming left V 0 bases short and J 7 bases short, with 12 bases between. There are 14 residues in the CDR3. This CDR3 reads CASSEARTPGTQYF. CDR3 nucleotides: TGTGCCAGCAGTGAAGCAAGGACCCCCGGGACCCAGTACTTC.

The rearrangement links TRBV18 to TRBJ2-5, with a tentative D call TRBD2 (6 bases). Trimming shortened V by 4 bases and J by 0 bases, and 15 bases separated the two germline ends. Germline-derived CDR1 and CDR2 are KGHSH and LQKENI. This CDR3 spans 16 amino acids. The CDR3 region has the DNA TGTGCCAGCTCACAGCGGGCTTGGTCGGACCAAGAGACCCAGTACTTC. Its protein is CASSQRAWSDQETQYF.

The J gene is TRBJ2-5, the V gene TRBV18; 9 positions agree with TRBD2. The CDR3 has 15 residues. Germline CDR1 reads KGHSH; CDR2 reads LQKENI. The V gene end was trimmed by 5 bases and the J gene end by 5 bases; junction bases not matched to a gene: 9. The CDR3, as DNA: TGTGCCAGCTCAACAAATCTAGCGGGGCACGAGACCCAGTACTTC. Translating gives CASSTNLAGHETQYF.

The chain is built from TRBV2 and TRBJ1-6; TRBD1 matches 7 bases. The CDR3 is 14 amino acids. The germline V gene has CDR1 SNHLY and CDR2 FYNNEI. J gave up 10 bases and V 6 bases, and 9 bases lay outside the gene matches. The CDR3 loop is CASSIQGISSPLHF. The CDR3 coding sequence is TGTGCCAGCAGCATACAGGGGATTAGCTCACCCCTCCACTTT. Together with reference TRBV2 and TRBJ1-6, the CDR3 gives the full variable domain: EPEVTQTPSHQVTQMGQEVILRCVPISNHLYFYWYRQILGQKVEFLVSFYNNEISEKSEIFDDQFSVERPDGSNFTLKIRSTKLEDSAMYFCASSIQGISSPLHFGNGTRLTVT.

This clonotype was recorded a few times. This chain links TRBV18 with TRBJ2-7; D perhaps matches TRBD2 (5 bases). Germline V gene lookup returns CDR1 KGHSH and CDR2 LQKENI. The CDR3 extends over 14 amino acids. Trimming took off 3 bases at V and 7 bases at J, with 16 bases between the two ends. The CDR3 coding sequence is TGTGCCAGCTCACCTACCCCTGTAGGGAGTGAGCAGTACTTC. This sequence encodes CASSPTPVGSEQYF.

The CDR3: CASSLTATNYGYTF. DNA of the CDR3: TGTGCCAGCAGTCTTACAGCCACTAACTATGGCTACACCTTC. V is TRBV12-3 or TRBV12-4 and J is TRBJ1-2; D gene uncertain. V shed 5 bases and J shed 0 bases, with 10 bases lying between them. The CDR3 is made up of 14 amino acids.